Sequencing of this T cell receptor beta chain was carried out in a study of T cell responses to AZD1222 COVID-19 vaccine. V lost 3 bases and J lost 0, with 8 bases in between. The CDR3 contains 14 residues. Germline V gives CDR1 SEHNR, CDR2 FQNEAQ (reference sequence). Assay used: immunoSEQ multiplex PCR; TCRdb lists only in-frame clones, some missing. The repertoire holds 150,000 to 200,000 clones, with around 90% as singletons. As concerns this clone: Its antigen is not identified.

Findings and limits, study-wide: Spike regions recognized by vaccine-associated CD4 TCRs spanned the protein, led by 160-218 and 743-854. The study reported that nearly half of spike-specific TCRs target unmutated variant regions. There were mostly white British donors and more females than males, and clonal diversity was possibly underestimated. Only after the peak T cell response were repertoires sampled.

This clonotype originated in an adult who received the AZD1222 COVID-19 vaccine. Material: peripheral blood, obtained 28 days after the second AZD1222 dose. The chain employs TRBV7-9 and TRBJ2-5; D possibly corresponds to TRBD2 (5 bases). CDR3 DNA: TGTGCCAGCAGCTTCTGGGAGTACCAAGAGACCCAGTACTTC. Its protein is CASSFWEYQETQYF.